This TCR beta chain is drawn from a study of T cell responses to AZD1222 COVID-19 vaccine. Findings and limits, study-wide: Variant regions that are unmutated are reportedly the target of nearly half of spike-specific TCRs. Repertoires were collected only later (after the peak T cell response had occurred).

TCRdb's copy holds only in-frame clones and misses some; the assay was immunoSEQ multiplex PCR. The table has about 96,000 clones, 80% to 90% seen once. Germline CDR1 KGHSH, CDR2 LQKENI. Trimming took 4 bases from V and 0 from J, leaving 4 bases between them. The CDR3 is 14 residues long. This clone is a singleton in its sample. Its antigen remains unknown. The gene calls are TRBV18 and TRBJ2-6; D is unresolved. The clonotype was recovered from an adult in good health. This specimen consisted of peripheral blood, obtained on day 0 of AZD1222 vaccination. The CDR3 sequence: CASSLSSGANVLTF. The DNA for the CDR3 is TGTGCCAGCTCACTGTCCTCTGGGGCCAACGTCCTGACTTTC.